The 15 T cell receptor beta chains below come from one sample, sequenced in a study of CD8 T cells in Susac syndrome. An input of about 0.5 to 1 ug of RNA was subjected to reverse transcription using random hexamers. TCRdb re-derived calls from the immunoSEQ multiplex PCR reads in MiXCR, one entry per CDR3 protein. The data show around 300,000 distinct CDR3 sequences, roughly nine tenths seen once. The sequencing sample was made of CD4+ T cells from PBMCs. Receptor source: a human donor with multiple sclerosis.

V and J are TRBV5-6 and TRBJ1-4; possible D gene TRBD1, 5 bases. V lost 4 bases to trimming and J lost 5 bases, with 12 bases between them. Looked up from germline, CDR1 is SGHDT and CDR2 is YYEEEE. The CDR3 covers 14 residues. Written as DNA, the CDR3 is TGTGCCAGCAGCCAGCTATCAGGGAATGAAAAACTGTTTTTT. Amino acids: CASSQLSGNEKLFF.

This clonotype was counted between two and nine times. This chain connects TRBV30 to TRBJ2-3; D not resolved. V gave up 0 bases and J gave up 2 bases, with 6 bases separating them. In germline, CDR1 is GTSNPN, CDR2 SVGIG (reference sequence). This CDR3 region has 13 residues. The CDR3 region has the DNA TGTGCCTGGAGTGTACAGATCACAGATACGCAGTATTTT. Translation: CAWSVQITDTQYF.

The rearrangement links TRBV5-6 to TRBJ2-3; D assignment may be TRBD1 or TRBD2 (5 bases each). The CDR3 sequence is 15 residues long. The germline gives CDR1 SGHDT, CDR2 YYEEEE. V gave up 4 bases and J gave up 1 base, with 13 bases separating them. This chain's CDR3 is CASSPPGPGTDTQYF. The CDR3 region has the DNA TGTGCCAGCAGCCCACCGGGGCCGGGCACAGATACGCAGTATTTT.

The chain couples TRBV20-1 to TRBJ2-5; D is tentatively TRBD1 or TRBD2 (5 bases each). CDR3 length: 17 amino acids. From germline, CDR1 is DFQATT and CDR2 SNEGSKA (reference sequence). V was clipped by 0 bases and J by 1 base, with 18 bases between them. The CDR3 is CSARDSWGRALQETQYF. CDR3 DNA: TGCAGTGCTAGAGATTCGTGGGGGAGAGCCCTCCAAGAGACCCAGTACTTC.

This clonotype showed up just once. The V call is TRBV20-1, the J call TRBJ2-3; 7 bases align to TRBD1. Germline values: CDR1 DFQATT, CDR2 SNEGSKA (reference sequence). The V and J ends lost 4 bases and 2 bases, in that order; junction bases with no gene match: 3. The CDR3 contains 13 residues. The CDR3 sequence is CSAKGQATDTQYF. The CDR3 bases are TGCAGTGCTAAAGGACAGGCCACAGATACGCAGTATTTT.

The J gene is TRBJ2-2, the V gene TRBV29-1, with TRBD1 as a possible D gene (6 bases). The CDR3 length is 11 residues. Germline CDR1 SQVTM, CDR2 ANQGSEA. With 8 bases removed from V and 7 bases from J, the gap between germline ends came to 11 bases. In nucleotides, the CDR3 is TGCAGCACAGGGTATAACGGGGAGCTGTTTTTT. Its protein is CSTGYNGELFF.

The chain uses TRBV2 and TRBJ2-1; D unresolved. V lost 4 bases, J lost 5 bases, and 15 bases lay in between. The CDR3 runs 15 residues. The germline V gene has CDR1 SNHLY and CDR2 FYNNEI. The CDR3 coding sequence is TGTGCCAGCAGTGCACGTCTTTACAGAAACAATGAGCAGTTCTTC. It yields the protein CASSARLYRNNEQFF.

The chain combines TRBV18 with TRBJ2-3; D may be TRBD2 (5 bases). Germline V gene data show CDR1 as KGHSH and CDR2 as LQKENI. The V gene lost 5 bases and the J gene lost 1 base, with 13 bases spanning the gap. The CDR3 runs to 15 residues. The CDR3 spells CASSNSGSGTDTQYF. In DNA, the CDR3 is TGTGCCAGCTCAAACTCGGGGAGTGGCACAGATACGCAGTATTTT.

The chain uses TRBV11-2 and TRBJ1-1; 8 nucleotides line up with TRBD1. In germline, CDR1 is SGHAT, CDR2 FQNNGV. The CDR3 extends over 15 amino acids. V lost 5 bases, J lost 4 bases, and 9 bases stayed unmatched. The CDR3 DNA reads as TGTGCCAGCAGCGCTCTGACAGGGGTGAGCACTGAAGCTTTCTTT. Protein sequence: CASSALTGVSTEAFF.

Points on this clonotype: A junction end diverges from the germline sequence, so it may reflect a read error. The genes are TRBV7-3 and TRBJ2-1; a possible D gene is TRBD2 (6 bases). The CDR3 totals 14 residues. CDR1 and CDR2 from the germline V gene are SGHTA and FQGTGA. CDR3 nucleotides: TGTGTCAGCAGCTACCTTAGCGGTAACAATGAGCAGTTCTTC. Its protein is CVSSYLSGNNEQFF. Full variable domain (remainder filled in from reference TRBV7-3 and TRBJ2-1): GAGVSQTPSNKVTEKGKYVELRCDPISGHTALYWYRQSLGQGPEFLIYFQGTGAADDSGLPNDRFFAVRPEGSVSTLKIQRTERGDSAVYLCVSSYLSGNNEQFFGPGTRLTVL.

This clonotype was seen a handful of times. As DNA, the CDR3 is TGTGCCAGCTCACGGGACAGGGACTATGGCTACACCTTC. Protein: CASSRDRDYGYTF. This rearrangement joins TRBV18 to TRBJ1-2, with 9 bases matching TRBD1. CDR3 size: 13 residues. Germline V lookup: CDR1 KGHSH, CDR2 LQKENI. After removal of 4 bases from V and 3 bases from J, the junction contained 0 bases not matched to a gene.

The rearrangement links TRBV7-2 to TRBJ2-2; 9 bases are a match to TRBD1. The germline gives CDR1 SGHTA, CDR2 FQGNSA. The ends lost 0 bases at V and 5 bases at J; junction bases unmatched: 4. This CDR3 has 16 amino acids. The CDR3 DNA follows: TGTGCCAGCAGCTTAGCCACGACAGGGGGGACCGGGGAGCTGTTTTTT. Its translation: CASSLATTGGTGELFF.

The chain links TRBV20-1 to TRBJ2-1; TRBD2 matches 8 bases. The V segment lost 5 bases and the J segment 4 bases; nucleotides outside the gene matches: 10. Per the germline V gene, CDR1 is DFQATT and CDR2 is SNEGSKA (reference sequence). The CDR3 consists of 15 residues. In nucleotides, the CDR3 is TGCAGTGCTGGAAAACAAGCGGGAGTATACAATGAGCAGTTCTTC. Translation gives CSAGKQAGVYNEQFF.

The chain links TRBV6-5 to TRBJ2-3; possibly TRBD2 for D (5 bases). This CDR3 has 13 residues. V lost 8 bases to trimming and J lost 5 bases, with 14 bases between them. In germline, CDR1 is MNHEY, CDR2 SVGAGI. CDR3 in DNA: TGTGCCAGCTCCTGGGTCAGCGGAGATACGCAGTATTTT. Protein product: CASSWVSGDTQYF.

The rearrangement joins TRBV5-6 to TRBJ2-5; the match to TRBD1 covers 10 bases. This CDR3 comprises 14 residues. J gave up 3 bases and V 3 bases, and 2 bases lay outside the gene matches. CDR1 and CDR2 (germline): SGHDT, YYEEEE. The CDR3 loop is CASSYGTGEETQYF. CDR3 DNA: TGTGCCAGCAGCTACGGGACAGGGGAAGAGACCCAGTACTTC.